Following are 2 T cell receptor beta chains from one sample sequenced in a study of T-cell reconstitution after alpha-beta-depleted transplantation in children. Preparation of the TCRbeta library involved a method that used unique molecular identifiers. TCRdb reanalysed the PCR reads using MiXCR and keeps one entry per CDR3 protein. Seen here are almost 600,000 distinct CDR3 sequences, roughly 30% observed once, and the top ten hold around a third. This specimen consisted of PBMCs, obtained before TCRalphabeta/CD19-depleted stem cell transplant. The receptors stem from a boy in the first two years of life with Wiskott-Aldrich syndrome, due to receive a stem cell transplant.

This clonotype has only a few counts. The chain links TRBV28 to TRBJ2-1, with TRBD2 as a possible D gene (6 bases). The CDR3 loop spans 13 amino acids. V was cut by 5 bases and J by 4 bases, with 9 bases left in between. Germline CDR1 is MDHEN and CDR2 is SYDVKM. The CDR3 region has the DNA TGTGCCAGCAGTCGGGGGACTTACAATGAGCAGTTCTTC. This gives the protein CASSRGTYNEQFF.

The table lists this clonotype with a few counts. V gene TRBV5-6 combines with J gene TRBJ2-3; 12 positions agree with TRBD2. Trimming took 4 bases from V and 4 from J; bases not matched to a gene: 10. Germline V gives CDR1 SGHDT, CDR2 YYEEEE. This CDR3 contains 17 residues. CDR3 in amino acids: CASSPRTSGKVADTQYF. The CDR3 nucleotides read TGTGCCAGCAGCCCTCGGACTAGCGGGAAGGTCGCAGATACGCAGTATTTT.